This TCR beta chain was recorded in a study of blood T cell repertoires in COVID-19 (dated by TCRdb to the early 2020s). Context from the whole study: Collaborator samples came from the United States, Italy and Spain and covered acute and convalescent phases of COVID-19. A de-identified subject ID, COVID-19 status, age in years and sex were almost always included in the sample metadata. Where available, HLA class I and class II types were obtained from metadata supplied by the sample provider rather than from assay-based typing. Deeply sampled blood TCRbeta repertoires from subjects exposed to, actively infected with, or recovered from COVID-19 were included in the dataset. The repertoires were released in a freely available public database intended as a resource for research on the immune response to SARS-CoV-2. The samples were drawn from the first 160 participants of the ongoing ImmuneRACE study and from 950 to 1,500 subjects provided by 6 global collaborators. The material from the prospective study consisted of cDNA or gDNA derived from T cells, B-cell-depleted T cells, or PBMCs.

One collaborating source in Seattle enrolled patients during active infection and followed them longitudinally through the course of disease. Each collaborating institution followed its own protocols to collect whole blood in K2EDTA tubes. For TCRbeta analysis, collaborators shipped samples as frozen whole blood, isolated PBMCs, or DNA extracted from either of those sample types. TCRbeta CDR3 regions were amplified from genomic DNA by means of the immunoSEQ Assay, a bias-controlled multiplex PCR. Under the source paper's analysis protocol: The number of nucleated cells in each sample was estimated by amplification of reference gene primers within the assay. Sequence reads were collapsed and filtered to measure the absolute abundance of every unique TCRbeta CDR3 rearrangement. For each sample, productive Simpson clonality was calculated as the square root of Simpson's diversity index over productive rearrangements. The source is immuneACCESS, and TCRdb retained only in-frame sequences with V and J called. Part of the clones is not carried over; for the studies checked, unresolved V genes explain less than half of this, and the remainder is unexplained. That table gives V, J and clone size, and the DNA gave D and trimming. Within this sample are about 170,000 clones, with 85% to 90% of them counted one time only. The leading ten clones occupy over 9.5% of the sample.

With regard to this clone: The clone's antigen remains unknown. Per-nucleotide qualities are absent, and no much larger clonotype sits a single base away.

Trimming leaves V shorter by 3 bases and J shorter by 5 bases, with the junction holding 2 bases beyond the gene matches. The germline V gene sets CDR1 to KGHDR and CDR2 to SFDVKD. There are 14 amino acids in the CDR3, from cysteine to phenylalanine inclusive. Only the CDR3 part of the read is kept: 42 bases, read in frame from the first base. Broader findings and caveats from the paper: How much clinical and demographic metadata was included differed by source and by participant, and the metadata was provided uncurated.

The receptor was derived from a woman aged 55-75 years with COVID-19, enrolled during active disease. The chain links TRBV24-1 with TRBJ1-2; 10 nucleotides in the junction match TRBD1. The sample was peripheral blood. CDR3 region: CATSDRTGGYGYTF. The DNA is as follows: TGTGCCACCAGTGATCGGACAGGGGGGTATGGCTACACCTTC.